A single T cell receptor (beta chain) is shown here with its context. Its antigen remains unidentified. The sample holds no much larger clone one base away, and base qualities are not on file. The cohort consisted of 600 to 750 healthy bone marrow donors. All cohort members were sampled while nominally healthy, although unrecorded immune exposures were likely present. The donor was CMV seronegative and was included in the group of several hundred seronegative cohort members. Every donor gave a peripheral blood sample, and the peripheral blood mononuclear cells from that sample were used for TCR beta sequencing. Genomic DNA was extracted from the blood cell samples with the Qiagen DNeasy Blood Extraction Kit. These data are taken from a study of cytomegalovirus exposure and HLA in healthy donors (dated by TCRdb to the late 2010s). Some background on the complete study: An earlier analysis of approximately 550 of the donors reported approximately 290 Gb of sequence data and 120 million or so unique TCR beta sequences from approximately 180 million T cells. Approximately 310 gigabases of sequencing data and around 80 million unique TCR sequences made up an early release that covered under 750 HLA-typed donors. The genetic ancestry cluster associated with self-reported Caucasian donors included about 84% of the roughly 390 genotyped donors. The study was designed to test whether signatures of past pathogen exposure could be identified by cataloging public T cell receptors. The study profiled the T cell repertoires of under 700 subjects by immunosequencing and related them to cytomegalovirus serostatus. A separate validation cohort of roughly 120 different subjects was used in addition to the approximately 700-subject first cohort. To predict cytomegalovirus infection status, the study brought together high-throughput TCR immunosequencing, statistical association of individual TCRs with disease status, and machine learning. In a later analysis, previously published TCR beta repertoires from several hundred donors were re-analyzed and high-resolution HLA genotyping was added so that TCR occurrence patterns could be studied. Rather than using new phenotypic data, the later analysis identified candidate immune exposures from TCR beta sequences and from how often those sequences occurred across donors. An earlier analysis of around 540 of the donors applied high-throughput TCR beta sequencing to assess whether each TCR beta V gene segment acted as functional or pseudogenic. Alongside the repertoire data, information on donor age, sex, ethnicity and CMV serostatus was compiled. A later genetic analysis used genome-wide SNP genotypes for about 65% of the 666 donors, treating that subset as a discovery cohort. Every discovery cohort repertoire had been produced on one sequencing platform. HLA typing included class I and class II loci at four-digit resolution. The number of donors typed differed by locus, with roughly 629-640 for A, B, C, DRB1 and DQB1, about 500 for DQA1, over 600 for DPA1, and around 460 for DPB1. Because of strong linkage in the cohort, a handful of DR-DQ haplotypes were treated as single units for association and clustering. Across 300 to 400 genotyped donors of the cohort, an average of about 250,000 unique TCR beta nucleotide sequences per donor were sequenced, and 15% to 20% of those sequences were non-productive. What the work shows at the level of the full study, not this receptor alone: Assigning TCR associations to individual alleles was difficult when HLA alleles, especially DR and DQ, strongly co-occurred. In a later analysis, the rate of TCR association differed among HLA loci, with DRB1 alleles having the most associated TCRs and HLA-C alleles having the fewest. Linkage disequilibrium might explain the correlated functional status among segregating V segments, but an unknown experimental factor could not be ruled out. According to a later analysis, most CMV-associated TCR beta chains appeared to be HLA-restricted, and the HLA associations seemed to be driven largely by CMV exposure. Cytomegalovirus status was reported to be diagnosed by the classifier with high specificity and sensitivity in both the original and validation cohorts. Some IMGT-functional V segments, including TRBV6-2 and TRBV6-3, could not be distinguished by the 87-base-pair reads and were therefore excluded. A later analysis found that HLA-associated TCR beta chains were more clonally expanded and had lower generation probabilities than equally common non-associated chains. Compared with the approximately 670-donor mean, donors in an Asian-associated ancestry cluster had fewer N-insertions in productive TCRs, according to a later genetic analysis. Because HLA typing was unavailable for some donors at each locus, only the typed subset was used in association tests. In vitro tests confirmed that a few of the cytomegalovirus-associated TCR beta chains recognize cytomegalovirus antigens. CMV serostatus was the only immune exposure information available for the cohort. A later analysis associated about 16,000 TCR beta sequences with specific HLA alleles at a false discovery rate of 0.05. A further reported finding was that TCR beta sequences accurately predicted the HLA-A and HLA-B alleles for most subjects in the first cohort. Several of the top co-occurrence clusters appeared to be linked to parvovirus B19, influenza, CMV and Epstein-Barr virus, according to a later analysis. The sequencing pipeline was judged likely to have produced a cluster of highly shared sequence variants as a technical artifact. The study listed 150 to 200 TCR beta chains as associated with cytomegalovirus. The presence/absence analyses assumed that sequencing depth was roughly uniform across donors, and that assumption may not be true. In an earlier analysis of about 600 of the donors, most TCR beta V segments appeared in productive rearrangements about 87% or about 30% of the time, broadly matching IMGT annotations. The authors suggested that the approach could potentially be extended to other disease states and immunological phenotypes. About 17 rarely observed V segments, including chromosome 9 orphons, were excluded from the earlier analysis of a few hundred of the donors because counts were too low. V-gene and J-gene trimming of TCR beta chains was associated with a missense DCLRE1C variant in a later genetic analysis, and the association was replicated in an independent cohort. Only TCR beta chains were sequenced in this cohort, and the absence of alpha or paired-chain data limited detectable features. Most TCR sequences were observed very rarely across donors, whereas some public TCRs were present in many individuals.

The CDR3 numbers 16 residues from cysteine through phenylalanine. The CDR3 DNA has 48 bases and is translated from base 1. V was cut back by 0 bases and J by 11 bases, leaving a gap of 17 bases between them. CDR1 is given as WNHNN and CDR2 as SYGVQD, both from the germline V gene (reference sequence). Library creation used the immunoSEQ multiplex PCR assay. For the multiplex PCR, a mixture combining 60 forward primers for TCR Vbeta segments and 13 reverse primers for TCR Jbeta segments was used. A multiplex PCR assay on genomic DNA amplified the CDR3 region of rearranged TCR beta genes. The Illumina HiSeq System was used to sequence the amplified TCR beta libraries as 87-base-pair reads. The paper's processing steps were these. Across the roughly 670 repertoires, a later analysis counted some 81 million unique TCR beta chains, roughly 11 million of which were shared by at least two donors. Raw reads were error-corrected and collapsed into unique sequences by a nearest-neighbor algorithm in which closely related sequences were merged to remove PCR and sequencing errors. Alignment of CDR3 sequences to IMGT reference sequences was used to assign V, D and J gene segments. For a sequence to be retained, a match of at least six nucleotides to both a V gene segment and a J gene segment was required. Rearrangements were called productive when the CDR3 lacked stop codons and stayed in frame with V and J; all others were non-productive. CDR3 was defined according to IMGT convention as the region running from the second conserved V-encoded cysteine to the conserved J-encoded phenylalanine. In an earlier analysis of roughly 580 of the donors, sequences lacking an unambiguous match to a single V gene segment were excluded. In an earlier analysis of 500 to 750 of the donors, V segments were called functional above 56.7% productive rearrangements and were called segregating when the between-donor standard deviation exceeded 5%. To diagnose cytomegalovirus status from the catalog of TCR beta chain sequences, a statistical classification framework was built. In a later analysis, V and J genes were assigned by comparing TCR nucleotide sequences against IMGT/GENE-DB human TR gene sequences. The TCRdist pipeline was used in a later analysis to assign CDR3 sequences and most-parsimonious VDJ recombination scenarios. In a later analysis, each TCR beta chain was defined by its CDR3 amino acid sequence together with its V-gene family, and reads without a unique V-gene family were excluded. To address suspected cross-contamination and a sequencing artifact, a later analysis removed some 620 highly shared, low-generation-probability nucleotide sequences. For each public chain, a later analysis derived a clonal expansion index from normalized ranks of inferred template counts within each repertoire. In a later analysis, generation probabilities were computed using a VDJ recombination model fitted to out-of-frame rearrangements, and the results were checked against IGoR. In a later analysis, TCR-TCR, TCR-HLA and TCR-CMV co-occurrence was scored with hypergeometric tests, and a repertoire-size bias correction was applied to TCR pairs. In a later analysis, false discovery rates were estimated by permuting HLA or CMV assignments 20 times. In a later analysis, co-occurring TCRs were grouped using DBSCAN, and TCRdist sequence similarity was added for clustering within HLA-allele-positive subsets. Co-occurrence clustering excluded repertoires with fewer than 30,000 or more than 120,000 public chains, plus five with anomalous nucleotide sharing. Imported from immuneACCESS, the table was reduced by TCRdb to in-frame sequences with V and J called. These copies leave out some clones; in studies compared against another copy, an unresolved V gene accounts for under half, and the cause of the remainder is not known. The DNA was the basis for D and trimming; V, J and clone size are from that table. The sample has about 190,000 clones on record, roughly four fifths of them singletons. The ten largest clonotypes hold about 1.8% of the sample.

The chain employs TRBV10-1 and TRBJ1-6; 5 matching bases give a weak D call of TRBD1. The sample taken for sequencing was PBMCs. This TCR derives from a man younger than 35 in good health and CMV-seronegative. The DNA is as follows: TGCGCCAGCAGTGAGTCCGGGACTCTCCATTGGGCACCCCTCCACTTT. Its amino acids are CASSESGTLHWAPLHF.